This T cell receptor (beta chain) appears in the sequencing data of a study of T cells in Graves' hyperthyroidism and ophthalmopathy. This clonotype was counted between two and nine times. Germline lookup yields CDR1 LNHDA and CDR2 SQIVND (reference sequence). The CDR3 has 14 residues. V was pared by 7 bases and J by 1 base, with 13 bases between. Regions amplified from RNA transcripts were the TCR beta CDR3 regions. Using the HTBI primer set, a first-round RT-PCR was run on the TCR CDR3. TCRdb redid the calling of the multiplex PCR reads with MiXCR, one entry per CDR3 protein. Among some 530,000 distinct CDR3 sequences listed, about 20% were seen once.

The V call is TRBV19, the J call TRBJ1-1; possibly TRBD1 for D (5 bases). Sample: blood. This receptor was identified in a woman in her 70s with Graves' ophthalmopathy. CDR3 residues: CASNDPGGNTEAFF. DNA for the CDR3: TGTGCCAGTAATGATCCCGGGGGGAACACTGAAGCTTTCTTT.